The 20 T cell receptor beta chains listed next were all sequenced from one sample in a study of brain T cells in children with intractable seizures listed by TCRdb under 2021. Library preparation used the immunoSEQ multiplex PCR assay. What TCRdb holds here is the immuneACCESS table cut down to in-frame rearrangements. Part of the clones is not present; checked against another copy, under half of the missing clones reflect an unresolved V gene, and the others are unexplained. For this sample the table gives around 100,000 clones, of which 90% to 95% were detected only once. The ten top clones hold about 3.8% of the sample. In light of the paper, this sample's time point label describes: resected brain tissue, or blood drawn just prior to surgery. The source material was peripheral blood, sampled at surgery. These receptors were collected from a boy in the first two years of life with hemimegalencephaly and intractable seizures.

The CDR3 loop reads CASSFGGSSYEQYF. CDR3 DNA: TGTGCCAGCAGCTTTGGGGGAAGCTCCTACGAGCAGTACTTC. The chain is built from TRBV5-5 and TRBJ2-7; D could derive from TRBD1 or TRBD2 (5 bases each). V dropped 2 bases and J dropped 0 bases, with 9 bases sitting between them. Germline CDR1 reads SGHKS; CDR2 reads YYEKEE (reference sequence). The CDR3 totals 14 residues.

The genes are TRBV11-3 and TRBJ2-3, with TRBD2 identical over 8 bases. Germline V gene lookup returns CDR1 SGHNT and CDR2 YENEEA. V gave up 5 bases and J gave up 8 bases; unmatched junction bases: 15. The CDR3 has 16 amino acids. The CDR3 DNA reads as TGTGCCAGCAGCCAGCGGACTAGTCGGGGGGGCGGTACGCAGTATTTT. Amino acids: CASSQRTSRGGGTQYF.

The chain carries TRBV11-2 and TRBJ2-5, with D unresolved. The CDR3 length is 13 residues. Trimming shortened V by 3 bases and J by 5 bases, and 10 bases separated the two germline ends. Germline V gene lookup returns CDR1 SGHAT and CDR2 FQNNGV. This chain's CDR3 is CASSFDVIETQYF. CDR3 DNA sequence: TGTGCCAGCAGCTTTGACGTAATCGAGACCCAGTACTTC.

The J gene is TRBJ1-1, the V gene TRBV5-4; D is unclear. Germline CDR1 SGHNT, CDR2 YYREEE (reference sequence). This CDR3 contains 15 residues. The V end lost 4 bases, the J end lost 0 bases, and 13 bases lay between the germline ends. The CDR3 here is CASSPGPDLNTEAFF. The DNA for the CDR3 is TGTGCCAGCAGCCCCGGCCCGGACCTGAACACTGAAGCTTTCTTT.

J is TRBJ2-3 and V is TRBV5-1; weak D call: TRBD2 (5 bases). Germline CDR1 SGHRS, CDR2 YFSETQ. Trimming cost V 2 bases and J 1 base, with 11 bases left between them. This CDR3 spans 15 amino acids. CDR3 sequence reads: CASSFAGGGTDTQYF. The CDR3 coding sequence is TGCGCCAGCAGCTTCGCGGGTGGGGGCACAGATACGCAGTATTTT.

The CDR3 spells CARIRANEQFF. As DNA, the CDR3 is TGTGCCCGAATAAGGGCCAATGAGCAGTTCTTC. This chain links TRBV21-1 with TRBJ2-1. TRBV21-1 counts as a pseudogene. This CDR3 comprises 11 residues.

Only one count was recorded for this clone. This chain's CDR3 is CATSDRRGVETQYF. DNA for the CDR3: TGTGCCACCAGTGATCGCAGAGGGGTGGAGACCCAGTACTTC. J is TRBJ2-5 and V is TRBV24-1; TRBD1 or TRBD2 may be the D gene (5 bases each). Per the germline V gene, CDR1 is KGHDR and CDR2 is SFDVKD. The CDR3 sequence is 14 residues long. V was shortened by 3 bases and J by 5 bases, with 12 bases between the two germline ends.

V usage is TRBV4-2 and J usage is TRBJ2-1; 9 nucleotides match TRBD2. The CDR3 totals 17 residues. The J segment lost 6 bases and the V segment lost 0 bases, leaving 9 bases of the junction unmatched. The germline V gene has CDR1 LGHNA and CDR2 YNFKEQ. The CDR3: CASSQDSIGTSPNEQFF. The CDR3 DNA reads TGTGCCAGCAGCCAAGATTCTATAGGGACTAGCCCCAATGAGCAGTTCTTC.

The chain has TRBV27 and TRBJ2-3; D is possibly TRBD1 or TRBD2 (6 bases each). V dropped 4 bases and J dropped 4 bases, with 15 bases sitting between them. The germline V gene has CDR1 MNHEY and CDR2 SMNVEV (reference sequence). This CDR3 spans 15 amino acids. The CDR3 DNA is TGTGCCAGCAGTTACGGACTCCGGGGGCCAGATACGCAGTATTTT. As protein: CASSYGLRGPDTQYF.

The chain employs TRBV28 and TRBJ1-6, with 7 nucleotides matching TRBD1. CDR1 and CDR2 from the germline V gene are MDHEN and SYDVKM. This CDR3 region has 18 residues. The J segment lost 0 bases and the V segment lost 5 bases, leaving 10 bases of the junction unmatched. The CDR3 DNA is TGTGCCAGCAGTCCTGCTACAGGGGTGGGCTCCTATAATTCACCCCTCCACTTT. This sequence encodes CASSPATGVGSYNSPLHF.

This clone was recorded once. This rearrangement joins TRBV7-2 to TRBJ1-3, with 7 positions matching TRBD1. CDR3 length: 16 amino acids. CDR1 SGHTA and CDR2 FQGNSA come from the germline V gene. The V gene end was trimmed by 5 bases and the J gene end by 2 bases; junction bases not matched to a gene: 9. The CDR3: CASSATGSLAGNTIYF. CDR3 DNA: TGTGCCAGCAGCGCGACAGGGAGTCTGGCTGGAAACACCATATATTTT.

This chain connects TRBV28 to TRBJ2-2; a possible D gene is TRBD2 (6 bases). In germline, CDR1 is MDHEN, CDR2 SYDVKM. The V gene lost 3 bases and the J gene lost 5 bases, with 13 bases spanning the gap. This CDR3 spans 15 amino acids. The CDR3 loop reads CASSFARAGTGELFF. The CDR3 DNA reads as TGTGCCAGCAGTTTCGCCAGGGCGGGGACCGGGGAGCTGTTTTTT.

The chain carries TRBV18 and TRBJ2-3, with TRBD1 as a possible D gene (6 bases). Trimming shortened V by 6 bases and J by 2 bases, and 12 bases separated the two germline ends. CDR1 and CDR2 (germline): KGHSH, LQKENI. The CDR3 sequence is 14 residues long. The CDR3 protein is CASSLQGFTDTQYF. Written as DNA, the CDR3 is TGTGCCAGCTCGTTACAGGGATTCACAGATACGCAGTATTTT. Using reference TRBV18 and TRBJ2-3 for the parts outside the CDR3, the full variable domain is NAGVMQNPRHLVRRRGQEARLRCSPMKGHSHVYWYRQLPEEGLKFMVYLQKENIIDESGMPKERFSAEFPKEGPSILRIQQVVRGDSAAYFCASSLQGFTDTQYFGPGTRLTVL.

V and J are TRBV6-2 or TRBV6-3 and TRBJ2-7; the D gene is possibly TRBD1 (6 bases). Trimming left V 1 base short and J 2 bases short, with 12 bases between. The CDR3 extends over 15 amino acids. CDR1 and CDR2 from the germline V gene are MNHEY and SVGEGT. The CDR3 region has the DNA TGTGCCAGCAGTTACTACCGACAGGAAACCTACGAGCAGTACTTC. Translated: CASSYYRQETYEQYF.

A remark on this clone: At one end, the junction sequence differs from germline, possibly due to a read error. The rearrangement links TRBV5-1 to TRBJ1-4; no reliable D call. The CDR3 is 13 amino acids. Germline V gene data show CDR1 as SGHRS and CDR2 as YFSETQ. The CDR3 DNA sequence: TGCGCCAGCAGATTGGGGTCCGGTGAAAAACTGTTTTTT. Protein: CASRLGSGEKLFF.

The V and J genes are TRBV6-2 or TRBV6-3 and TRBJ2-2; perhaps TRBD2 as D (6 bases). The CDR3 has 19 residues. Looked up from germline, CDR1 is MNHEY and CDR2 is SVGEGT. Trimming took 3 bases from V and 2 from J, leaving 22 bases between them. Written as DNA, the CDR3 is TGTGCCAGCAGTTATTTCCGCTTAAGGGTTAGCGGCAACACCGGGGAGCTGTTTTTT. Its translation: CASSYFRLRVSGNTGELFF.

This chain joins TRBV5-1 and TRBJ2-5; TRBD2 might be the D (6 bases). Germline CDR1 is SGHRS and CDR2 is YFSETQ. The CDR3 extends over 13 amino acids. V was pared by 4 bases and J by 5 bases, with 12 bases between. The CDR3 DNA reads as TGCGCCAGCAGCCGTTGGGGAGGCGAGACCCAGTACTTC. This encodes CASSRWGGETQYF. The entire variable domain, with the rest obtained from reference TRBV5-1 and TRBJ2-5, is as follows: KAGVTQTPRYLIKTRGQQVTLSCSPISGHRSVSWYQQTPGQGLQFLFEYFSETQRNKGNFPGRFSGRQFSNSRSEMNVSTLELGDSALYLCASSRWGGETQYFGPGTRLLVL.

The chain has TRBV29-1 and TRBJ2-7, with D perhaps matching TRBD1 (5 bases). From germline, CDR1 is SQVTM and CDR2 ANQGSEA. The CDR3 totals 12 residues. Trimming cost V 4 bases and J 0 bases, with 7 bases left between them. CDR3 sequence reads: CSVGQHSYEQYF. CDR3 nucleotide sequence: TGCAGCGTTGGACAGCACTCCTACGAGCAGTACTTC.

This sequence joins TRBV7-8 and TRBJ2-4, with 9 bases lining up with TRBD1. The V gene end was trimmed by 5 bases and the J gene end by 7 bases; junction bases not matched to a gene: 12. CDR3 length equals 16 residues. Germline values: CDR1 SGHVS, CDR2 FQNEAQ. The CDR3 reads CASSLSGQGGGNIQYF. The CDR3, as DNA: TGTGCCAGCAGCCTTTCGGGACAGGGAGGGGGGAACATTCAGTACTTC.

The rearrangement uses TRBV28 and TRBJ2-4; possibly TRBD1 or TRBD2 for D (5 bases each). The CDR3 covers 16 residues. V was clipped by 7 bases and J by 0 bases, with 16 bases between them. The V gene's germline CDR1 is MDHEN and CDR2 SYDVKM. This CDR3 reads CASTRGTRLAKNIQYF. DNA of the CDR3: TGTGCCAGCACCAGAGGGACCAGACTAGCCAAAAACATTCAGTACTTC.